This TCR beta chain was obtained from a study of blood T cells in healthy people across ages. The CDR3 has 15 residues. CDR1 is MNHNS and CDR2 is SASEGT in the germline V gene. Trimming shortened V by 3 bases and J by 3 bases, and 14 bases separated the two germline ends. This clonotype has at least ten counts. A second PCR of about 6 to 11 cycles used a sample-barcoded 5' primer and a J-beta primer mix. The authors tagged each cDNA molecule using a template-switch adaptor with 12 random nucleotides. Using its own MiXCR run on the 5' RACE reads, TCRdb lists one record per CDR3 protein. Of hundreds of thousands of distinct CDR3 sequences listed, roughly 21% are singletons.

The chain is built from TRBV6-1 and TRBJ2-5; D remains unclear. Sequencing used blood. This clonotype was sampled from a man in his 70s in good health. Here the CDR3 reads CASSDVRLGKETQYF. The DNA of the CDR3 is TGTGCCAGCAGTGACGTCCGCCTTGGGAAAGAGACCCAGTACTTC.